This note documents a single T cell receptor (beta chain) sequence. Its antigen is currently unknown. The CDR3 covers 14 residues. Between the trimmed V and J ends, which lost 0 bases and 4 bases, there was a span of 12 bases. Looked up from germline, CDR1 is SQVTM and CDR2 is ANQGSEA. The PCR contained 60 Vbeta and 13 Jbeta primers. Assay: immunoSEQ multiplex PCR; the TCRdb copy retains only in-frame clones and omits some. The data contain roughly 130,000 clones, about 80% of them singletons. The sample comes from a study of cytomegalovirus exposure and HLA in healthy donors. Study-wide findings and caveats: When analyzed later, a missense DCLRE1C variant was found to be linked to TCR beta V- and J-gene trimming. 15,000 to 20,000 TCR beta sequences were associated with HLA alleles at 0.05 false discovery rate in a later analysis.

The J gene is TRBJ1-2, the V gene TRBV29-1; perhaps TRBD1 as D (5 bases). The sequenced sample was PBMCs. The TCR comes from a man between 25 and 39 years old in good health and CMV-seronegative. The DNA for the CDR3 is TGCAGCGTTGAAGATGTAAGGGGCGTCTATGGCTACACCTTC. Protein sequence: CSVEDVRGVYGYTF.